The 14 T cell receptor beta chains reported below all come from one sample, sequenced in a study of regulatory T cells in long-lasting Graves disease. Time point in this sample: newly diagnosed GD, antithyroid drugs for less than 3 months. After RNA was extracted from PBMCs, the TCR library was made from it. According to the study, TCR beta libraries were built with iRepertoire HTBI primers and CDR3-region Arm-PCR. One entry per CDR3 protein results from TCRdb running MiXCR on the multiplex PCR reads. Found here are more than 450,000 distinct CDR3 sequences, around 12% of them singletons; the top ten hold roughly 9.3%. These records were also assigned to another study, of T cells in Graves' hyperthyroidism and ophthalmopathy.

The specimen was peripheral blood mononuclear cells (PBMCs), collected at new diagnosis, from a patient treated with antithyroid drugs. These receptors all come from a woman aged 30 to 39 with Graves disease.

The table lists this clonotype with many counts. The V and J genes are TRBV5-1 and TRBJ2-3; 9 nucleotides line up with TRBD2. The CDR3 sequence is 17 residues long. Germline lookup yields CDR1 SGHRS and CDR2 YFSETQ. V was pared by 4 bases and J by 2 bases, with 11 bases of the junction left unmatched. The CDR3: CASSPQAGGPFTDTQYF. The CDR3 coding sequence is TGCGCCAGCAGCCCGCAAGCGGGAGGACCCTTCACAGATACGCAGTATTTT.

This clonotype was counted only a few times. The V call is TRBV9, the J call TRBJ2-7; 10 bases are shared with TRBD2. Germline V lookup: CDR1 SGDLS, CDR2 YYNGEE. The V and J ends lost 4 bases and 5 bases, in that order; junction bases with no gene match: 6. This CDR3 has 14 residues. For the CDR3, the DNA is TGTGCCAGCAGCCCTAGCGGGAGTAACGACGAGCAGTACTTC. Residues: CASSPSGSNDEQYF.

There are many counts of this clonotype. This chain joins TRBV11-3 and TRBJ1-2; D unresolved. CDR3 size: 15 residues. Trimming pared 4 bases from V and 6 bases from J, leaving 18 bases between. Germline CDR1 and CDR2: SGHNT and YENEEA. CDR3 protein: CASSSEITVFHGYTF. The CDR3 DNA sequence: TGTGCCAGCAGCTCAGAAATAACAGTTTTTCATGGCTACACCTTC.

With regard to this clonotype: This may come from a read error, since a much larger clone is one base off. The rearrangement links TRBV27 to TRBJ2-3; 9 bases align to TRBD2. The CDR3 runs to 18 residues. Trimming cost V 5 bases and J 2 bases; bases outside gene matches: 14. The germline CDR1 and CDR2 sequences are MNHEY and SMNVEV (reference sequence). The CDR3 bases are TGTGCCAGCAGTGACTCGACTGTAGCGGGAGACTACACAGATACGCAGTATTTT. As protein: CASSDSTVAGDYTDTQYF.

The rearrangement uses TRBV18 and TRBJ2-1, with a weak D call TRBD2 (6 bases). Germline V gene sequence: CDR1 KGHSH, CDR2 LQKENI. The CDR3 runs 13 residues. V lost 3 bases and J lost 9, with 12 bases in between. CDR3 loop: CASSPTSYGEQFF. For the CDR3, the DNA is TGTGCCAGCTCACCGACTAGTTACGGTGAGCAGTTCTTC.

This clonotype was seen repeatedly, ten times or more. The chain couples TRBV29-1 to TRBJ2-5; D unclear. The V and J ends lost 1 base and 1 base respectively, with 7 bases between them. CDR1 and CDR2 from the germline V gene are SQVTM and ANQGSEA. The CDR3 extends over 13 amino acids. The CDR3 is CSVEAQRQETQYF. As DNA, the CDR3 is TGCAGCGTTGAAGCCCAACGCCAAGAGACCCAGTACTTC.

About this clonotype itself: A much larger clone is a single base away; this may be a read error. This chain links TRBV9 with TRBJ2-7; tentative D call: TRBD2 (5 bases). CDR1 and CDR2 from the germline V gene are SGDLS and YYNGEE. This CDR3 has 16 residues. CDR3 protein: CASSVGGLASSYDQYF. DNA for the CDR3: TGTGCCAGCAGCGTAGGAGGGCTAGCCAGCTCCTACGATCAGTACTTC. The full variable domain, completed using reference TRBV9 and TRBJ2-7, is DSGVTQTPKHLITATGQRVTLRCSPRSGDLSVYWYQQSLDQGLQFLIQYYNGEERAKGNILERFSAQQFPDLHSELNLSSLELGDSALYFCASSVGGLASSYDQYFGPGTRLTVT.

This clonotype was seen at least ten times. The rearrangement joins TRBV6-1 to TRBJ2-7; D possibly corresponds to TRBD2 (6 bases). Trimming removed 7 bases from V and 6 bases from J, with 13 bases in between. Germline V gene data show CDR1 as MNHNS and CDR2 as SASEGT. The CDR3 covers 12 residues. The CDR3: CASNSRGGEQYF. The CDR3, as DNA: TGTGCCAGCAACTCACGGGGAGGCGAGCAGTACTTC.

This clonotype was found a few times. The genes are TRBV19 and TRBJ2-1, with D hard to call. The CDR3 runs to 16 residues. Looked up from germline, CDR1 is LNHDA and CDR2 is SQIVND (reference sequence). V lost 7 bases and J lost 1, with 17 bases in between. The CDR3 loop reads CASTANTRRSYNEQFF. In DNA, the CDR3 is TGTGCCAGTACTGCGAACACACGGCGGTCCTACAATGAGCAGTTCTTC. Full variable domain (missing parts from reference TRBV19 and TRBJ2-1): DGGITQSPKYLFRKEGQNVTLSCEQNLNHDAMYWYRQDPGQGLRLIYYSQIVNDFQKGDIAEGYSVSREKKESFPLTVTSAQKNPTAFYLCASTANTRRSYNEQFFGPGTRLTVL.

This clonotype was detected only a few times. This rearrangement joins TRBV28 to TRBJ1-2; weak D call: TRBD1 (6 bases). The CDR3 is made up of 17 amino acids. Germline loops: CDR1 MDHEN, CDR2 SYDVKM. V was shortened by 3 bases and J by 3 bases, with 20 bases between the two germline ends. The CDR3 DNA sequence: TGTGCCAGCAGTTTTTCAGTCGAGGTAGGGGGTGACTATGGCTACACCTTC. Translation gives CASSFSVEVGGDYGYTF.

The chain couples TRBV9 to TRBJ2-5; 9 bases match TRBD2. Losses at the gene ends were 4 bases for V and 7 bases for J; bases not matched to a gene: 11. Germline lookup yields CDR1 SGDLS and CDR2 YYNGEE. The CDR3 length is 15 residues. The CDR3 DNA follows: TGTGCCAGCAGCCCCGAGGGTAGCGGGAGCTCGACCCAGTACTTC. Its protein is CASSPEGSGSSTQYF.

This clonotype was seen a handful of times. The rearrangement joins TRBV18 to TRBJ2-6; D is perhaps TRBD1 (5 bases). The ends were cut back, 2 bases at V and 0 bases at J, with 8 bases in the middle. The germline V gene has CDR1 KGHSH and CDR2 LQKENI. The CDR3 is 16 amino acids. The CDR3 reads CASSPKGFSGANVLTF. In DNA, the CDR3 is TGTGCCAGCTCACCAAAGGGGTTCTCTGGGGCCAACGTCCTGACTTTC. The full variable domain, with the rest looked up from reference TRBV18 and TRBJ2-6, is NAGVMQNPRHLVRRRGQEARLRCSPMKGHSHVYWYRQLPEEGLKFMVYLQKENIIDESGMPKERFSAEFPKEGPSILRIQQVVRGDSAAYFCASSPKGFSGANVLTFGAGSRLTVL.

The chain joins TRBV5-6 to TRBJ2-1; 8 nucleotides match TRBD1. This CDR3 has 20 residues. With 0 bases clipped from V and 0 bases from J, the junction kept 14 bases outside the gene matches. The V gene's germline CDR1 is SGHDT and CDR2 YYEEEE. Here the CDR3 DNA reads TGTGCCAGCAGCTTGGCGACAGGGGTTGAGGGCCAGAGCTCCTACAATGAGCAGTTCTTC. Its protein is CASSLATGVEGQSSYNEQFF.

This chain links TRBV4-3 with TRBJ1-6; a possible D gene is TRBD1 (5 bases). Germline V CDR1 and CDR2: LGHNA, YSLEER. There are 17 residues in the CDR3. The V and J ends lost 1 base and 10 bases respectively, with 20 bases between them. CDR3 amino acids: CASSQGRGLESGSPLHF. The CDR3 nucleotides read TGCGCCAGCAGCCAAGGCCGGGGACTAGAAAGTGGGTCACCCCTCCACTTT.